This entry lists 21 T cell receptor beta chains sequenced from one sample in a study of identifying expanded T cells in peripheral blood. This table comes from immunoSEQ multiplex PCR, and its TCRdb copy is limited to in-frame clones, with some not included. The sample includes 120,000 or so clones, approximately 80% of them seen just once. Sequenced sample: blood. The receptors come from a person aged 18-70 years in good health.

The rearrangement joins TRBV10-3 to TRBJ2-5; 7 nucleotides agree with TRBD1. This CDR3 is built from 14 residues. V shed 5 bases and J 1 base; nucleotides not matched to a gene: 4. From germline, CDR1 is ENHRY and CDR2 SYGVKD. CDR3 amino acids: CAISPGTAQETQYF. The CDR3 nucleotides are TGTGCCATCAGTCCCGGGACAGCCCAAGAGACCCAGTACTTC.

The chain combines TRBV13 with TRBJ1-6; D not certain. Looked up from germline, CDR1 is PRHDT and CDR2 is FYEKMQ (reference sequence). CDR3 length equals 12 residues. Trimming left V 2 bases short and J 9 bases short, with 5 bases between. CDR3 in amino acids: CASSLQSSPLHF. Here the CDR3 DNA reads TGTGCCAGCAGCTTACAGAGTTCACCCCTCCACTTT.

The chain is built from TRBV7-6 and TRBJ2-6, with 7 bases that match TRBD1. Germline V lookup: CDR1 SGHVS, CDR2 FNYEAQ. After removal of 5 bases from V and 5 bases from J, the junction contained 18 bases not matched to a gene. This CDR3 is built from 19 residues. The CDR3 reads CASSPLKQGLVVWANVLTF. Here the CDR3 DNA reads TGTGCCAGCAGCCCTTTAAAACAGGGGCTTGTCGTCTGGGCCAACGTCCTGACTTTC.

The chain employs TRBV7-3 and TRBJ2-1; D is possibly TRBD2 (5 bases). Trimming removed 5 bases from V and 14 bases from J, with 22 bases in between. The CDR3 has 14 residues. CDR1 is SGHTA and CDR2 is FQGTGA in the germline V gene. CDR3 protein: CASSPRGPSDYKFF. The CDR3 bases are TGTGCCAGCAGCCCAAGAGGTCCGTCAGACTACAAGTTCTTC.

The chain recombines TRBV5-5 with TRBJ1-1; no firm D call. V was pared by 4 bases and J by 0 bases, with 7 bases between. Germline CDR1 is SGHKS and CDR2 is YYEKEE (reference sequence). The CDR3 is made up of 13 amino acids. CDR3 coding DNA: TGTGCCAGCAGCACGGACGTGAACACTGAAGCTTTCTTT. It is translated as CASSTDVNTEAFF.

The rearrangement links TRBV5-4 to TRBJ2-3; D unresolved. CDR1 is SGHNT, CDR2 YYREEE, per germline (reference sequence). Trimming stripped 0 bases from V and 8 bases from J, with 10 bases between. The length of the CDR3 is 13 residues. The CDR3 loop is CASSLDQSGTQYF. Here the CDR3 DNA reads TGTGCCAGCAGCTTGGACCAGTCTGGTACGCAGTATTTT.

The chain carries TRBV14 and TRBJ2-1; D is ambiguous. The ends were cut back, 1 base at V and 5 bases at J, with 12 bases in the middle. Germline lookup yields CDR1 SGHDN and CDR2 FVKESK. This CDR3 has 15 residues. This CDR3 reads CASSQGIWPHNEQFF. CDR3 DNA sequence: TGTGCCAGCAGCCAAGGAATCTGGCCCCACAATGAGCAGTTCTTC.

V is TRBV12-2 and J is TRBJ2-7; the D segment call TRBD1 is taken from the table without a DNA check. TRBV12-2 is noted as a pseudogene. CDR3 length equals 17 residues. The CDR3 spells CASRPKVPGGNTYEQYF. The DNA of the CDR3 is TGTGCAAGTCGCCCAAAGGTCCCAGGGGGTAACACCTACGAGCAGTACTTC.

This clone appeared a single time. The chain links TRBV5-1 to TRBJ1-5; D is undetermined. Trimming pared 0 bases from V and 8 bases from J, leaving 6 bases between. This CDR3 contains 12 residues. Per the germline V gene, CDR1 is SGHRS and CDR2 is YFSETQ. CDR3 bases: TGCGCCAGCAGCTTGGACGGGAAGCCCCAGCATTTT. Amino acids: CASSLDGKPQHF.

The chain has TRBV7-9 and TRBJ1-1, with 9 positions matching TRBD1. Unmatched junction bases numbered 16, after V lost 7 bases and J lost 7 bases. The CDR3 has 16 residues. From germline, CDR1 is SEHNR and CDR2 FQNEAQ (reference sequence). The CDR3 nucleotides read TGTGCCAGCACCAATTTCCGGGACAGGGAAGTGGTTGAAGCTTTCTTT. It encodes CASTNFRDREVVEAFF.

This rearrangement joins TRBV27 to TRBJ1-6; tentative D call: TRBD1 (5 bases). With 2 bases removed from V and 4 bases from J, the gap between germline ends came to 9 bases. The CDR3 spans 15 residues. In germline, CDR1 is MNHEY, CDR2 SMNVEV (reference sequence). Here the CDR3 DNA reads TGTGCCAGCAGTTTAGGGGGAGGGTATAATTCACCCCTCCACTTT. Protein product: CASSLGGGYNSPLHF.

The V gene is TRBV4-3, the J gene TRBJ2-1; no clear D. This CDR3 has 16 residues. Looked up from germline, CDR1 is LGHNA and CDR2 is YSLEER. V lost 0 bases and J lost 3, with 12 bases in between. CDR3 region: CASSQDSRGFYNEQFF. In nucleotides, the CDR3 is TGCGCCAGCAGCCAAGACTCCCGCGGTTTCTACAATGAGCAGTTCTTC.

This clone came up once. J is TRBJ1-2 and V is TRBV5-4; TRBD1 matches 9 bases. From germline, CDR1 is SGHNT and CDR2 YYREEE (reference sequence). Trimming at V came to 0 bases and at J to 6 bases, leaving 6 bases not matched to a gene. This CDR3 is built from 15 residues. The DNA of the CDR3 is TGTGCCAGCAGCTTGGCGGGACAGGGCTCTAATGGCTACACCTTC. This gives the protein CASSLAGQGSNGYTF.

The rearrangement joins TRBV7-9 to TRBJ2-7; 11 bases agree with TRBD1. There are 14 residues in the CDR3. CDR1 is SEHNR and CDR2 is FQNEAQ in the germline V gene (reference sequence). V shed 5 bases and J 6 bases; nucleotides not matched to a gene: 6. CDR3 sequence: CASSPDRGLPEQYF. For the CDR3, the DNA is TGTGCCAGCAGCCCGGACAGGGGGCTTCCCGAGCAGTACTTC.

The chain carries TRBV25-1 and TRBJ2-6; D is unresolved. Trimming shortened V by 4 bases and J by 0 bases, and 1 base separated the two germline ends. The CDR3 runs to 13 residues. The germline CDR1 and CDR2 sequences are MGHDK and SYGVNS. The CDR3 sequence is CASSVSGANVLTF. In DNA form, the CDR3 reads TGTGCCAGCAGTGTCTCTGGGGCCAACGTCCTGACTTTC.

The V call is TRBV5-1, the J call TRBJ1-2, with 7 bases fitting TRBD1. The trim removed 1 base at V and 10 bases at J, leaving 10 bases unmatched. CDR3 length equals 14 residues. Germline CDR1 SGHRS, CDR2 YFSETQ. The CDR3 coding sequence is TGCGCCAGCAGCTTGAGGGCAGGGGGAGGTGACTACACCTTC. It translates to CASSLRAGGGDYTF.

The chain is built from TRBV5-8 and TRBJ1-1, with a weak D call TRBD1 (5 bases). The germline V gene encodes CDR1 SGHTS and CDR2 YDEGEE. The germline V and J ends were trimmed by 0 bases and 1 base, with 7 bases remaining between them. The CDR3 runs to 14 residues. The CDR3 coding sequence is TGTGCCAGCAGCTTGGCTGGGGGGAACACTGAAGCTTTCTTT. Its translation is CASSLAGGNTEAFF.

V usage is TRBV7-2 and J usage is TRBJ1-5; no firm D call. The ends were cut back, 1 base at V and 2 bases at J, with 6 bases in the middle. Germline CDR1 is SGHTA and CDR2 is FQGNSA. The CDR3 is 14 residues long. This chain's CDR3 is CASSLGGGNQPQHF. CDR3 nucleotide sequence: TGTGCCAGCAGCTTAGGTGGGGGCAATCAGCCCCAGCATTTT.

This chain connects TRBV19 to TRBJ1-2; TRBD1 might be the D (5 bases). Germline values: CDR1 LNHDA, CDR2 SQIVND (reference sequence). The germline V and J ends were trimmed by 2 bases and 8 bases, with 18 bases remaining between them. The CDR3 consists of 15 residues. CDR3 DNA sequence: TGTGCCAGTAGTATAAGTCATTGGCAGGGCGAAGGCTACACCTTC. Translation gives CASSISHWQGEGYTF. Full variable domain (missing parts from reference TRBV19 and TRBJ1-2): DGGITQSPKYLFRKEGQNVTLSCEQNLNHDAMYWYRQDPGQGLRLIYYSQIVNDFQKGDIAEGYSVSREKKESFPLTVTSAQKNPTAFYLCASSISHWQGEGYTFGSGTRLTVV.

The V gene is TRBV7-2, the J gene TRBJ1-2; TRBD1 might be the D (6 bases). The germline V gene encodes CDR1 SGHTA and CDR2 FQGNSA. The V and J ends lost 5 bases and 4 bases respectively, with 14 bases between them. CDR3 length equals 14 residues. CDR3 DNA sequence: TGTGCCAGCAGCCCTGGACAGAACTTCTATGGCTACACCTTC. Translated: CASSPGQNFYGYTF.

This clone showed up just once. The chain carries TRBV27 and TRBJ2-4; D call uncertain. V was trimmed by 8 bases and J by 8 bases, leaving 16 bases between them. From germline, CDR1 is MNHEY and CDR2 SMNVEV (reference sequence). The CDR3 extends over 13 amino acids. Here the CDR3 reads CASGLGYSDIQYF. DNA of the CDR3: TGTGCCAGCGGTCTTGGGTACAGCGACATTCAGTACTTC.